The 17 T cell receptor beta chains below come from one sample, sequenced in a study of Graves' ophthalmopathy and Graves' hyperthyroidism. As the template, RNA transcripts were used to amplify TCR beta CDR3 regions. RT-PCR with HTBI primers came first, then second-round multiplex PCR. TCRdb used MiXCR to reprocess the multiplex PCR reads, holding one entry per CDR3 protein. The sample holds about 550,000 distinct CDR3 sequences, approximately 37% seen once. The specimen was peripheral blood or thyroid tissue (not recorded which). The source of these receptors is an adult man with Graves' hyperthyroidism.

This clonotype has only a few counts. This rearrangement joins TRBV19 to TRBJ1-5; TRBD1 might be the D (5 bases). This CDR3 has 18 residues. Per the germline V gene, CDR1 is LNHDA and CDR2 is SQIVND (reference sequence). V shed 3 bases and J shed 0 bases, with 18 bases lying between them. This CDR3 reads CASSILQGSGNSNQPQHF. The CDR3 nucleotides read TGTGCCAGTAGTATCTTGCAGGGCTCGGGGAATAGCAATCAGCCCCAGCATTTT.

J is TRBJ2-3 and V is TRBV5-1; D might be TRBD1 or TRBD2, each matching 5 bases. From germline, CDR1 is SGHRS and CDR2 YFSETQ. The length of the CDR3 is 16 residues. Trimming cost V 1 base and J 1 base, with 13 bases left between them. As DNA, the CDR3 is TGCGCCAGCAGCTTGACCATAGGGACGGGCACAGATACGCAGTATTTT. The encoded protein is CASSLTIGTGTDTQYF.

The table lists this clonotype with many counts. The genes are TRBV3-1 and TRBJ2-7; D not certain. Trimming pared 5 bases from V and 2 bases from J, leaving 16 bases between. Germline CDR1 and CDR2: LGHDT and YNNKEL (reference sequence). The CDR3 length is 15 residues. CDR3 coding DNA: TGTGCCAGCAGCAAATACTTCGACCAGACCTACGAGCAGTACTTC. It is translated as CASSKYFDQTYEQYF.

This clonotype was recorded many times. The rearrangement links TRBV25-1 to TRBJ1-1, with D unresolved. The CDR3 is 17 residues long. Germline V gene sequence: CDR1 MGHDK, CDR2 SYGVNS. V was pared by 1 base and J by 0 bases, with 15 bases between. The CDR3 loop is CASSESVAFGMNTEAFF. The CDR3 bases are TGTGCCAGCAGTGAATCTGTTGCTTTCGGGATGAACACTGAAGCTTTCTTT. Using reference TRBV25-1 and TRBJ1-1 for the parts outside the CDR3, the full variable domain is EADIYQTPRYLVIGTGKKITLECSQTMGHDKMYWYQQDPGMELHLIHYSYGVNSTEKGDLSSESTVSRIRTEHFPLTLESARPSHTSQYLCASSESVAFGMNTEAFFGQGTRLTVV.

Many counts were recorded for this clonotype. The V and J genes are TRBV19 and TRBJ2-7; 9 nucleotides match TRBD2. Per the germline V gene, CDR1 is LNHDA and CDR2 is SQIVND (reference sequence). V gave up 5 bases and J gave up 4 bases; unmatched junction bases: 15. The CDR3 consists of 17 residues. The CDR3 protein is CASSQTSPRTSVYEQYF. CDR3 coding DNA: TGTGCCAGTAGTCAAACCTCCCCGCGGACTAGCGTGTACGAGCAGTACTTC. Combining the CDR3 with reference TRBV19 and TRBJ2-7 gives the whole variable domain DGGITQSPKYLFRKEGQNVTLSCEQNLNHDAMYWYRQDPGQGLRLIYYSQIVNDFQKGDIAEGYSVSREKKESFPLTVTSAQKNPTAFYLCASSQTSPRTSVYEQYFGPGTRLTVT.

In nucleotides, the CDR3 is TGTGCCAGCAGCCACAACCGCGGGAAGGAGACCCAGTACTTC. The encoded protein is CASSHNRGKETQYF. The chain couples TRBV7-9 to TRBJ2-5; D may be TRBD2 (6 bases). CDR3 length equals 14 residues. Trimming left V 5 bases short and J 5 bases short, with 15 bases between. Germline V gene sequence: CDR1 SEHNR, CDR2 FQNEAQ (reference sequence).

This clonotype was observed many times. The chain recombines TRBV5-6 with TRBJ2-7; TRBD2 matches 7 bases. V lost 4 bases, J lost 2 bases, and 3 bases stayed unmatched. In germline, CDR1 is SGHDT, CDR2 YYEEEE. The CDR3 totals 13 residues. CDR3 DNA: TGTGCCAGCAGCCGGGGGGACGCCTACGAGCAGTACTTC. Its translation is CASSRGDAYEQYF.

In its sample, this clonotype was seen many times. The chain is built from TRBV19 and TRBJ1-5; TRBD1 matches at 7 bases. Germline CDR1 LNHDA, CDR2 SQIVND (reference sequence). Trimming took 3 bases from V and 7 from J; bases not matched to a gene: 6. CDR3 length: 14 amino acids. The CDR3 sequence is CASSIRQGGQPQHF. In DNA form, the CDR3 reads TGTGCCAGTAGTATCCGACAGGGTGGCCAGCCCCAGCATTTT.

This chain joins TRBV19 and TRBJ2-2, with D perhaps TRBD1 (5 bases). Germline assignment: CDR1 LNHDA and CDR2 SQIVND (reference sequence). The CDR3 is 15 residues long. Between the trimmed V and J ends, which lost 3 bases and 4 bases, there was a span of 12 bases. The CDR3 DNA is TGTGCCAGTAGTATGGGGCCCCTAGTCACCGGGGAGCTGTTTTTT. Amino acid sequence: CASSMGPLVTGELFF.

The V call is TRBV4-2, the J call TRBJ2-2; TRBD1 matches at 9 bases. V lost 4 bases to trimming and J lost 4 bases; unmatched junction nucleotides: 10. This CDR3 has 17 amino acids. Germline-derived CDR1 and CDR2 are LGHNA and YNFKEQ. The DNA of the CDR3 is TGTGCCAGCAGCCGGGACAGGGTATCTTGGGGCACCGGGGAGCTGTTTTTT. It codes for CASSRDRVSWGTGELFF.

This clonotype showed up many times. The CDR3 region has the DNA TGTGCCAGCAGCTTATCAATCTCCTATAATTCACCCCTCCACTTT. This translates into CASSLSISYNSPLHF. The chain links TRBV7-8 to TRBJ1-6; D remains ambiguous. The CDR3 extends over 15 amino acids. V was trimmed by 2 bases and J by 0 bases, leaving 5 bases between them. The germline CDR1 and CDR2 sequences are SGHVS and FQNEAQ.

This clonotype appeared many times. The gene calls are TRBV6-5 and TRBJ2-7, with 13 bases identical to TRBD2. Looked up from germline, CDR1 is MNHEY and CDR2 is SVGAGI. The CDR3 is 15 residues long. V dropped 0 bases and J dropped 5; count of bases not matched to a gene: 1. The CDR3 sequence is CASSYSGLAGDEQYF. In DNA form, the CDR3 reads TGTGCCAGCAGTTACTCCGGACTAGCGGGAGACGAGCAGTACTTC.

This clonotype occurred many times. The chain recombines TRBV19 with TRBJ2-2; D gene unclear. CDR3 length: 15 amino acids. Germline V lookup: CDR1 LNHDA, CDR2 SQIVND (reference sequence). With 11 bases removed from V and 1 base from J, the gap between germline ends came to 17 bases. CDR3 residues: CASHSKGGNTGELFF. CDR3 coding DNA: TGTGCCTCCCACTCGAAGGGCGGGAACACCGGGGAGCTGTTTTTT.

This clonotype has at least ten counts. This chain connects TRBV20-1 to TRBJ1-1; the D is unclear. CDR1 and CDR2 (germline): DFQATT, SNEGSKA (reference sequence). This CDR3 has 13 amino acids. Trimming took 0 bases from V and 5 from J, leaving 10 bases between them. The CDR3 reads CSARDPGGTEAFF. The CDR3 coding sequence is TGCAGTGCTAGAGATCCGGGTGGAACTGAAGCTTTCTTT.

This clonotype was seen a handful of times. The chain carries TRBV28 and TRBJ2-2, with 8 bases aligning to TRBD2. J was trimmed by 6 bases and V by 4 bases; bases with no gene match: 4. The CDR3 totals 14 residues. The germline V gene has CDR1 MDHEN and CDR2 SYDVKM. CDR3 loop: CASSSGLDPGELFF. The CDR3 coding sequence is TGTGCCAGCAGTTCGGGACTAGATCCCGGGGAGCTGTTTTTT.

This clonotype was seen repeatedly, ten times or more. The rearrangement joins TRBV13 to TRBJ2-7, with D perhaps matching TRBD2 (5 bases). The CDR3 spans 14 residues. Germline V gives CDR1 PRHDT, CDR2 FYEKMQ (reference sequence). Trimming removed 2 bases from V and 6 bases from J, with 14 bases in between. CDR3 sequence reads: CASSLTAEGLEQYF. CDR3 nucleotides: TGTGCCAGCAGCTTAACCGCAGAGGGTCTCGAGCAGTACTTC.

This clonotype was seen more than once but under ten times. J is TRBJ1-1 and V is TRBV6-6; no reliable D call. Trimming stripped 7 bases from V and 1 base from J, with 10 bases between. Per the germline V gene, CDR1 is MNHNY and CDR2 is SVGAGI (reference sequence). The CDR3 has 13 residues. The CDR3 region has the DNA TGTGCCAGCAACAAATTAAAGAACACTGAAGCTTTCTTT. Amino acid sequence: CASNKLKNTEAFF.